This entry describes one T cell receptor (beta chain). The CDR3 length is 14 residues. Trimming took 0 bases from V and 10 from J; bases not matched to a gene: 4. The germline CDR1 and CDR2 sequences are SGHNT and YYREEE (reference sequence). Though probably carrying unrecorded immune exposures, donors were nominally healthy at sampling. The data were taken from a study of cytomegalovirus exposure and HLA in healthy donors. Primers for the PCR totalled 60 Vbeta and 13 Jbeta. Produced via immunoSEQ multiplex PCR; TCRdb's table is partial and in-frame only. Of 200,000 to 250,000 clones in the sample, just under 85% were seen once.

The TCR was taken from a woman between 40 and 55 years old in good health and CMV-seronegative. The chain joins TRBV5-4 to TRBJ1-6; 7 bases are a match to TRBD1. What was sequenced was PBMCs. CDR3 sequence: CASSLVGGRSPLHF. CDR3 in DNA: TGTGCCAGCAGCTTGGTAGGGGGCAGGTCACCCCTCCACTTT.